This TCR beta chain came from a study of radiation and T cells in renal cell carcinoma. This clone has just one count. The time point is: blood 4 weeks post-SBRT, at nephrectomy. The treatment denotes: 15 Gy SBRT to primary tumor, nephrectomy 4 weeks later. Serial blood draws occurred at baseline and 2 and 4 weeks post-SBRT. Clones were sequenced by immunoSEQ multiplex PCR, and TCRdb holds only the in-frame ones, with some missing. The sample holds around 74,000 clones; around four fifths are singletons and the top ten take approximately 2.3%. The CDR3 length is 16 residues. With 6 bases clipped from V and 2 bases from J, the junction kept 11 bases outside the gene matches. The germline CDR1 and CDR2 sequences are MNHEY and SMNVEV (reference sequence).

The chain carries TRBV27 and TRBJ2-3; TRBD1 aligns across 7 bases. This TCR came from an older woman with renal cell carcinoma. The specimen was blood, collected from a patient whose treatment included radiotherapy and nephrectomy. In nucleotides, the CDR3 is TGTGCCAGCAGCCCTAACCGGGACAGCCACACAGATACGCAGTATTTT. Translation gives CASSPNRDSHTDTQYF.